These 14 T cell receptor beta chains came from one sample sequenced in a study of shared clonotypes between healthy human individuals. The method was immunoSEQ multiplex PCR; TCRdb's version includes in-frame clones alone and lacks a portion of them. The sample records about 680,000 clones, about 92% being singletons. CD45RO-negative cells were positively selected for CCR7, leaving out terminally differentiated effector memory CD45RA+ cells. The sample taken for sequencing was naive CD8+ T cells sorted from blood. Receptor source: a man younger than 40 in good health.

A note on this clone: A single base separates this from a much larger clone, so it may be a read error. J is TRBJ2-2 and V is TRBV27; D not resolved. Germline V CDR1 and CDR2: MNHEY, SMNVEV (reference sequence). This CDR3 comprises 11 residues. Trimming cost V 1 base and J 7 bases, with 1 base left between them. This CDR3 reads CASSLFGELFF. The CDR3 nucleotides read TGTGCCAGCAGTTTATTCGGGGAGCTGTTTTTT.

Comments on this clone: The identical CDR3 is also encoded by other nucleotide sequences in the sample. The chain couples TRBV29-1 to TRBJ2-7, with 7 bases aligning to TRBD1. Germline CDR1 is SQVTM and CDR2 is ANQGSEA. This CDR3 contains 12 residues. V trimming: 7 bases; J trimming: 0 bases; junction bases outside the gene matches: 3. Here the CDR3 DNA reads TGCAGCGCCCGGGACAGCTCCTACGAGCAGTACTTC. Translation: CSARDSSYEQYF.

Notes on this clone: Other DNA sequences in the same sample also yield this CDR3. V usage is TRBV15 and J usage is TRBJ2-7, with D uncertain. Germline lookup yields CDR1 LNHNV and CDR2 YYDKDF (reference sequence). The V end was cut by 3 bases, the J end by 3 bases, with 9 bases between. This CDR3 is built from 13 residues. The CDR3 coding sequence is TGTGCCACCAGCAGGGATCTCAGCTACGAGCAGTACTTC. Its protein is CATSRDLSYEQYF. The variable domain in full, completed from reference TRBV15 and TRBJ2-7, reads DAMVIQNPRYQVTQFGKPVTLSCSQTLNHNVMYWYQQKSSQAPKLLFHYYDKDFNNEADTPDNFQSRRPNTSFCFLDIRSPGLGDTAMYLCATSRDLSYEQYFGPGTRLTVT.

As to this clone: Other DNA sequences in the same sample also yield this CDR3. The chain links TRBV5-4 to TRBJ2-7; TRBD1 matches at 7 bases. Germline CDR1 SGHNT, CDR2 YYREEE (reference sequence). After removal of 4 bases from V and 3 bases from J, the junction contained 4 bases not matched to a gene. This CDR3 comprises 13 residues. DNA of the CDR3: TGTGCCAGCAGCCGGGACAGCTTCTACGAGCAGTACTTC. It specifies CASSRDSFYEQYF. The variable domain in full, completed from reference TRBV5-4 and TRBJ2-7, reads ETGVTQSPTHLIKTRGQQVTLRCSSQSGHNTVSWYQQALGQGPQFIFQYYREEENGRGNFPPRFSGLQFPNYSSELNVNALELDDSALYLCASSRDSFYEQYFGPGTRLTVT.

The V and J genes are TRBV29-1 and TRBJ2-1; 9 nucleotides align to TRBD1. The junction had 10 bases not matched to a gene; V was cut back by 1 base and J by 9 bases. The CDR3 has 15 amino acids. Germline V gene data show CDR1 as SQVTM and CDR2 as ANQGSEA. CDR3: CSVEVPGTGFGEQFF. As DNA, the CDR3 is TGCAGCGTTGAAGTACCCGGGACAGGGTTCGGTGAGCAGTTCTTC.

The rearrangement links TRBV5-4 to TRBJ2-3; D is perhaps TRBD2 (5 bases). This CDR3 comprises 15 residues. Per germline, CDR1 SGHNT and CDR2 YYREEE (reference sequence). V was clipped by 3 bases and J by 3 bases, with 14 bases between them. The CDR3 DNA reads as TGTGCCAGCAGCTCCCTCGGGGTCGGGACAGATACGCAGTATTTT. Its translation is CASSSLGVGTDTQYF.

V and J are TRBV7-2 and TRBJ2-3; D is unresolved. The CDR3 contains 14 residues. Germline CDR1 reads SGHTA; CDR2 reads FQGNSA. V was pared by 3 bases and J by 2 bases, with 9 bases between. CDR3: CASSFGAYTDTQYF. As DNA, the CDR3 is TGTGCCAGCAGCTTCGGAGCCTACACAGATACGCAGTATTTT.

V usage is TRBV5-1 and J usage is TRBJ2-7; D gene unclear. The CDR3 consists of 14 residues. Germline-derived CDR1 and CDR2 are SGHRS and YFSETQ. Trimming cost V 4 bases and J 2 bases, with 13 bases left between them. CDR3 sequence: CASSPAAATYEQYF. CDR3 sequence (DNA): TGCGCCAGCAGCCCGGCCGCGGCTACCTACGAGCAGTACTTC.

The CDR3 DNA reads as TGTGCCAGCAGCTTAGCGGCGCGGAATGAGCAGTTCTTC. This codes for CASSLAARNEQFF. The chain recombines TRBV7-9 with TRBJ2-1; D uncertain. The V gene's germline CDR1 is SEHNR and CDR2 FQNEAQ (reference sequence). The CDR3 has 13 amino acids. Trimming left V 0 bases short and J 7 bases short, with 7 bases between.

This sequence joins TRBV27 and TRBJ2-7; 8 positions agree with TRBD2. Germline lookup yields CDR1 MNHEY and CDR2 SMNVEV (reference sequence). V trimming: 5 bases; J trimming: 3 bases; junction bases outside the gene matches: 21. The CDR3 is made up of 19 amino acids. Here the CDR3 reads CASSNQQFGLSSGIYEQYF. The CDR3 region has the DNA TGTGCCAGCAGTAACCAGCAGTTTGGTCTGAGTAGCGGGATCTACGAGCAGTACTTC.

The chain employs TRBV11-3 and TRBJ2-2; possibly TRBD2 for D (6 bases). The CDR3 is 13 residues long. Germline V gene sequence: CDR1 SGHNT, CDR2 YENEEA. Trimming left V 10 bases short and J 4 bases short, with 13 bases between. CDR3 DNA sequence: TGTGCCACGTCGGGACTTGCCACCGGGGAGCTGTTTTTT. This gives the protein CATSGLATGELFF. The whole variable domain, filled in from reference TRBV11-3 and TRBJ2-2, reads EAGVVQSPRYKIIEKKQPVAFWCNPISGHNTLYWYLQNLGQGPELLIRYENEEAVDDSQLPKDRFSAERLKGVDSTLKIQPAELGDSAVYLCATSGLATGELFFGEGSRLTVL.

The DNA for the CDR3 is TGTGCCAGCTCACCAAAGGAGGGCTACACAGATACGCAGTATTTT. Protein: CASSPKEGYTDTQYF. The genes are TRBV18 and TRBJ2-3; the D gene is possibly TRBD2 (6 bases). V was trimmed by 2 bases and J by 2 bases, leaving 11 bases between them. This CDR3 is built from 15 residues. CDR1 KGHSH and CDR2 LQKENI come from the germline V gene.

The chain couples TRBV5-1 to TRBJ2-2, with a weak D call TRBD1 (6 bases). V gave up 0 bases and J gave up 6 bases, with 12 bases separating them. The germline CDR1 and CDR2 sequences are SGHRS and YFSETQ. CDR3 length equals 15 residues. DNA of the CDR3: TGCGCCAGCAGCTTGGGCCGAGACAGGCCCGGGGAGCTGTTTTTT. It translates to CASSLGRDRPGELFF. Based on the CDR3 plus reference TRBV5-1 and TRBJ2-2, the full variable domain is KAGVTQTPRYLIKTRGQQVTLSCSPISGHRSVSWYQQTPGQGLQFLFEYFSETQRNKGNFPGRFSGRQFSNSRSEMNVSTLELGDSALYLCASSLGRDRPGELFFGEGSRLTVL.

Worth noting for this clone: This sample also contains other DNA sequences that code for the same CDR3. V gene TRBV6-5 combines with J gene TRBJ2-7, with unresolved D. This CDR3 spans 12 amino acids. V gave up 0 bases and J gave up 2 bases, with 2 bases separating them. Per the germline V gene, CDR1 is MNHEY and CDR2 is SVGAGI. CDR3 in amino acids: CASSYSPYEQYF. The CDR3 DNA sequence: TGTGCCAGCAGTTACTCACCCTACGAGCAGTACTTC.